This is a list of T cell receptor beta chains from one sample in a study of blood T cell repertoires in COVID-19. Generated by immunoSEQ multiplex PCR, the TCRdb table keeps only in-frame clones and is missing some. The data show hundreds of thousands of clones, approximately 90% seen once. Source material: PBMCs or T cells enriched from blood (not recorded which). These receptors came from a woman aged 40 to 50 who had recovered from COVID-19. Each CDR3 is given without its conserved first and last residue. D genes are given only for firm matches.

d_call: NA; v_call: TRBV4-3; j_call: TRBJ2-2; cdr3_aa: ASSPRAGALTSNTGELF
d_call: NA; v_call: TRBV25-1; j_call: TRBJ1-1; cdr3_aa: ASRRGTEAF
d_call: TRBD1; v_call: TRBV9; j_call: TRBJ1-4; cdr3_aa: ASSTKTGGGEKLF
d_call: NA; v_call: TRBV30; j_call: TRBJ1-5; cdr3_aa: AWSRPGGTQPQH
d_call: TRBD1; v_call: TRBV9; j_call: TRBJ1-3; cdr3_aa: ASAADRAGNTIY
d_call: TRBD2; v_call: TRBV9; j_call: TRBJ2-1; cdr3_aa: ASSPGGGAGEQF
d_call: TRBD2; v_call: TRBV7-2; j_call: TRBJ2-3; cdr3_aa: ASLRGGWGDTQY
d_call: NA; v_call: TRBV18; j_call: TRBJ2-1; cdr3_aa: ASSPTENYNEQF
d_call: NA; v_call: TRBV7-9; j_call: TRBJ1-2; cdr3_aa: ASSLTPANYGYT
d_call: NA; v_call: TRBV3-1/TRBV3-2; j_call: TRBJ2-1; cdr3_aa: ASSQVVGAEQF
d_call: TRBD1; v_call: TRBV3-1/TRBV3-2; j_call: TRBJ2-7; cdr3_aa: ASSLGQGDEQY
d_call: TRBD1; v_call: TRBV5-8; j_call: TRBJ1-2; cdr3_aa: ASSLDRGYKNYGYT
d_call: NA; v_call: TRBV6-5; j_call: TRBJ2-7; cdr3_aa: ASSPPTRSYEQY
d_call: TRBD1; v_call: TRBV9; j_call: TRBJ1-5; cdr3_aa: ASSGGQPDQPQH
d_call: TRBD2; v_call: TRBV10-2; j_call: TRBJ2-1; cdr3_aa: ASSGSGVLNEQF
d_call: NA; v_call: TRBV12-3/TRBV12-4; j_call: TRBJ1-5; cdr3_aa: ASSLGRNQPQH
d_call: NA; v_call: TRBV29-1; j_call: TRBJ2-4; cdr3_aa: SVELAKNIQY
d_call: NA; v_call: TRBV4-3; j_call: TRBJ1-2; cdr3_aa: ASSQRNQANYGYT
d_call: NA; v_call: TRBV11-1; j_call: TRBJ2-1; cdr3_aa: ASSLGASNEQF
d_call: NA; v_call: TRBV3-1/TRBV3-2; j_call: TRBJ1-2; cdr3_aa: ASSPNRARSYGYT
d_call: NA; v_call: TRBV7-2; j_call: TRBJ1-5; cdr3_aa: ASSLSTFNQPQH
d_call: TRBD2; v_call: TRBV27; j_call: TRBJ2-3; cdr3_aa: ASSSGTTDTQY
d_call: TRBD2; v_call: TRBV7-7; j_call: TRBJ2-5; cdr3_aa: ASSFQGAGGETQY
d_call: TRBD2; v_call: TRBV2; j_call: TRBJ2-1; cdr3_aa: ASRNPSGPHNEQF
d_call: NA; v_call: TRBV29-1; j_call: TRBJ2-7; cdr3_aa: SVVAGVEQY
d_call: TRBD2; v_call: TRBV27; j_call: TRBJ2-7; cdr3_aa: ASSSPGRTSGSYEQY
d_call: NA; v_call: TRBV2; j_call: TRBJ1-5; cdr3_aa: ASSEQGGNQPQH
d_call: NA; v_call: TRBV6-2/TRBV6-3; j_call: TRBJ1-2; cdr3_aa: ASSRDNTPYGYT